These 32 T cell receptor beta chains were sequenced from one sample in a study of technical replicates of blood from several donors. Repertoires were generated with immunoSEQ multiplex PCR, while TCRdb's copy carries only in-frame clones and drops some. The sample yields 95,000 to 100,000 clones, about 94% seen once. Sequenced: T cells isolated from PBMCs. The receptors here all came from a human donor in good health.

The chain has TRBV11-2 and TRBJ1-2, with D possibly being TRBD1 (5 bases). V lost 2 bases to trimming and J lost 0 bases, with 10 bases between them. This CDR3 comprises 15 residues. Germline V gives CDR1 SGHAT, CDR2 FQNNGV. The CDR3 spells CASSLNPTANYGYTF. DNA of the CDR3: TGTGCCAGCAGCTTAAACCCGACAGCTAACTATGGCTACACCTTC.

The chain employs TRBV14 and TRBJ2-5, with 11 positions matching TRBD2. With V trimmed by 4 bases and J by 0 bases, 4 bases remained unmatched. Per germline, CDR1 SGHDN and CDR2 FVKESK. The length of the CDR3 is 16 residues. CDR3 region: CASSPRLAGYQETQYF. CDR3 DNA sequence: TGTGCCAGCAGCCCGAGACTAGCGGGGTACCAAGAGACCCAGTACTTC. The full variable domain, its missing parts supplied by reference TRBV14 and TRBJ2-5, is EAGVTQFPSHSVIEKGQTVTLRCDPISGHDNLYWYRRVMGKEIKFLLHFVKESKQDESGMPNNRFLAERTGGTYSTLKVQPAELEDSGVYFCASSPRLAGYQETQYFGPGTRLLVL.

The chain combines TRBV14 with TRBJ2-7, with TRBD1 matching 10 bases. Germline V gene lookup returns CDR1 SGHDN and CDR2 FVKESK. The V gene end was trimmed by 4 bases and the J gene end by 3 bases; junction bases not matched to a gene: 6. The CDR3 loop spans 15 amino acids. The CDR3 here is CASSPGTGVFYEQYF. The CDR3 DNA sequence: TGTGCCAGCAGCCCTGGGACAGGGGTGTTCTACGAGCAGTACTTC.

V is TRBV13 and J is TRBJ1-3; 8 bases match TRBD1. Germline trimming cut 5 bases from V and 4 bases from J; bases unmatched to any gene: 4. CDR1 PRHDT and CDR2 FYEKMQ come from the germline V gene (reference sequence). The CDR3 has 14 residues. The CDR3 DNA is TGTGCCAGCAGCCTGGACAGGGCGGGAAACACCATATATTTT. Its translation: CASSLDRAGNTIYF.

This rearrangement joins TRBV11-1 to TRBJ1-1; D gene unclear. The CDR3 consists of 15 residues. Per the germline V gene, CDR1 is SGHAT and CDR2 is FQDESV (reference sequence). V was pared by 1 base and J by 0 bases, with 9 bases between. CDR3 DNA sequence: TGTGCCAGCAGCTTAGGAACCAGTTTGAACACTGAAGCTTTCTTT. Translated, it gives CASSLGTSLNTEAFF.

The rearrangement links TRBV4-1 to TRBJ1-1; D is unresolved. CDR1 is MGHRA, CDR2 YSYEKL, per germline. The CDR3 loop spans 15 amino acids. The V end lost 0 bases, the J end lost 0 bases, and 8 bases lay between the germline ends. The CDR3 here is CASSQDNSMNTEAFF. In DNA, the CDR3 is TGCGCCAGCAGCCAAGATAACAGCATGAACACTGAAGCTTTCTTT.

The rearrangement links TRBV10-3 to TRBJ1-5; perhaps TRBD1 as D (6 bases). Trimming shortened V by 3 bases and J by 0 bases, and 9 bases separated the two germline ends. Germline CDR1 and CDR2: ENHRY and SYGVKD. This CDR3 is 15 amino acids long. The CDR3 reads CAISEGGDSNQPQHF. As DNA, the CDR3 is TGTGCCATCAGTGAAGGGGGAGATAGCAATCAGCCCCAGCATTTT.

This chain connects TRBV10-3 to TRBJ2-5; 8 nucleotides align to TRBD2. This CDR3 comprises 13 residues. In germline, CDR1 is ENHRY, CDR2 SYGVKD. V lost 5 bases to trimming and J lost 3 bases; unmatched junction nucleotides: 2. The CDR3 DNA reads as TGTGCCATCAGTAGCGGGGGCGAAGAGACCCAGTACTTC. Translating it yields CAISSGGEETQYF.

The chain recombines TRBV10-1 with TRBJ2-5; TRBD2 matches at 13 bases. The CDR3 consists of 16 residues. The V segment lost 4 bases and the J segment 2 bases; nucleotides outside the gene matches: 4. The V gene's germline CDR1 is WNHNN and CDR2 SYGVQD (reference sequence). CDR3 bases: TGCGCCAGCAGTGTGGGGACTAGCGGGACACAAGAGACCCAGTACTTC. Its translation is CASSVGTSGTQETQYF.

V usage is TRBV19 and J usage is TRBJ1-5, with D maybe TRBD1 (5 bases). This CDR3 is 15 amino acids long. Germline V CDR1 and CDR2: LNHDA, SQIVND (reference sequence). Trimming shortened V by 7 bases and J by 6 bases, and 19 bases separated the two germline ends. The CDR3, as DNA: TGTGCCAGTACCGGGGGTACAGGCCTCATTCAGCCCCAGCATTTT. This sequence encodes CASTGGTGLIQPQHF. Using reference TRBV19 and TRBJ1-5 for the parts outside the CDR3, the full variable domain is DGGITQSPKYLFRKEGQNVTLSCEQNLNHDAMYWYRQDPGQGLRLIYYSQIVNDFQKGDIAEGYSVSREKKESFPLTVTSAQKNPTAFYLCASTGGTGLIQPQHFGDGTRLSIL.

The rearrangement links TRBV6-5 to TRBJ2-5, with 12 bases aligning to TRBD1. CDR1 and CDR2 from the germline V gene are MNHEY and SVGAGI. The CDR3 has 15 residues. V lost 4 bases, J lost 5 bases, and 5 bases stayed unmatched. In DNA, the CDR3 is TGTGCCAGCAGTTCCGGGGACAGGGGGCGGGAGACCCAGTACTTC. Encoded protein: CASSSGDRGRETQYF.

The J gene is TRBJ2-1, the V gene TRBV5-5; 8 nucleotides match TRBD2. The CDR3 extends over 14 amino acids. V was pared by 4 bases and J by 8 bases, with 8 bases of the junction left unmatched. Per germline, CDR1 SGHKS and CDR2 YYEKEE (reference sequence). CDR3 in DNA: TGTGCCAGCAGCCTGTGGACTAGCTTCTATGAGCAGTTCTTC. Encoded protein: CASSLWTSFYEQFF.

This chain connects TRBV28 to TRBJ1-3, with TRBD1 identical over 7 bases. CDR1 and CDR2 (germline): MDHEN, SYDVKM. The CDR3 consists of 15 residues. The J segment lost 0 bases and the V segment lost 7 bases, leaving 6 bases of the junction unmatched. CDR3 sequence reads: CASTSNRGSGNTIYF. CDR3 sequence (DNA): TGTGCCAGCACGTCTAACAGGGGCTCTGGAAACACCATATATTTT.

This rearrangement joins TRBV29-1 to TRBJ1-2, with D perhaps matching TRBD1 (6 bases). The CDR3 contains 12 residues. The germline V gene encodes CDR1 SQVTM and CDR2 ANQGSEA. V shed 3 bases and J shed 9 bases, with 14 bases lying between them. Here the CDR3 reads CSVDHREGSYTF. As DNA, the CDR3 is TGCAGCGTTGACCACAGGGAAGGGAGCTACACCTTC.

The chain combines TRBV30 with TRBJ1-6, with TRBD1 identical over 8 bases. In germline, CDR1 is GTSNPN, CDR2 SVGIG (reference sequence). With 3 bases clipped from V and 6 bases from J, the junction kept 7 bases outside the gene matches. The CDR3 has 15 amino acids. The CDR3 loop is CAWRTDRVANSPLHF. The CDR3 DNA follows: TGTGCCTGGAGAACGGACAGGGTTGCTAATTCACCCCTCCACTTT.

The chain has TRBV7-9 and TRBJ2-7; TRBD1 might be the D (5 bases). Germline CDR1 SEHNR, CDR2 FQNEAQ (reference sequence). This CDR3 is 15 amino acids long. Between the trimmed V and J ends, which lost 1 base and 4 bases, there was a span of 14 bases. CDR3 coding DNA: TGTGCCAGCAGCTTAGAGCAGGGAAGGGTTTACGAGCAGTACTTC. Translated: CASSLEQGRVYEQYF.

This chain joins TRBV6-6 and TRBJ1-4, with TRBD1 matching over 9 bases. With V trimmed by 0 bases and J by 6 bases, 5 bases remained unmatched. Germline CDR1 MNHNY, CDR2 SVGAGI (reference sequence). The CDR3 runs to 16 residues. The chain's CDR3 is CASSYSFTGGDEKLFF. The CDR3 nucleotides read TGTGCCAGCAGTTACTCGTTTACAGGGGGCGATGAAAAACTGTTTTTT.

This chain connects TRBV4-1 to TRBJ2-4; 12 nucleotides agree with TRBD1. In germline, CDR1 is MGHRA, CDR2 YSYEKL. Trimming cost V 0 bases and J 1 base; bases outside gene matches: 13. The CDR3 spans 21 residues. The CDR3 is CASSQDQSGQGAWGAKNIQYF. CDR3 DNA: TGCGCCAGCAGCCAAGATCAATCGGGACAGGGGGCCTGGGGGGCCAAAAACATTCAGTACTTC.

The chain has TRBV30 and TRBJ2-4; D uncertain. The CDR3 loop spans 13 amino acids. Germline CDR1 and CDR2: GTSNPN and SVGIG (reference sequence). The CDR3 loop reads CASSFLAKNIQYF. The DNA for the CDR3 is TGTGCTTCCTCCTTCCTAGCCAAAAACATTCAGTACTTC.

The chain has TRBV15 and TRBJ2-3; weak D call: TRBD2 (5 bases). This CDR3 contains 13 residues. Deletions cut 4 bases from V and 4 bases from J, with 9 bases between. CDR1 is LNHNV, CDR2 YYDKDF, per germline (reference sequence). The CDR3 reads CATSKDGADTQYF. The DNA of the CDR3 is TGTGCCACCAGCAAGGACGGGGCAGATACGCAGTATTTT.

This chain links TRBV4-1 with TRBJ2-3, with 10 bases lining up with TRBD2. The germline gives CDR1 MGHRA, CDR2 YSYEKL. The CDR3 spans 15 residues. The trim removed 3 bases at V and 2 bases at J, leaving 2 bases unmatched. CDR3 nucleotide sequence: TGCGCCAGCAGCCAGCTAGCGGGGGCCACAGATACGCAGTATTTT. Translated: CASSQLAGATDTQYF.

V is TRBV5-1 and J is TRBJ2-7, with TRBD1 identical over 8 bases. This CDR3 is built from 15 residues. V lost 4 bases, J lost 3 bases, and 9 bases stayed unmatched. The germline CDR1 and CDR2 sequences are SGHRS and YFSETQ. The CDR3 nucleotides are TGCGCCAGCAGCCCCGGACAGGGTGGAATCTACGAGCAGTACTTC. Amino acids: CASSPGQGGIYEQYF.

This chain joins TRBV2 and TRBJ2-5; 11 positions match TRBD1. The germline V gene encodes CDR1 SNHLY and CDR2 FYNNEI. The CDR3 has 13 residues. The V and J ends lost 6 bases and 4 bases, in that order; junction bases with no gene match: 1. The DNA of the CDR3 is TGTGCCAGCAGAGGGACAGGGGGAGAGACCCAGTACTTC. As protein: CASRGTGGETQYF.

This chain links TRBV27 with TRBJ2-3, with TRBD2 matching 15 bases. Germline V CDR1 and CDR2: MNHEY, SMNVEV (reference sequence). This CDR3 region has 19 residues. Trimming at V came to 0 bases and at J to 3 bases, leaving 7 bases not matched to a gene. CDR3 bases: TGTGCCAGCAGTTTATCGGGACTAGCGGGAGGCCTCTGGACAGATACGCAGTATTTT. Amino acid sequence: CASSLSGLAGGLWTDTQYF.

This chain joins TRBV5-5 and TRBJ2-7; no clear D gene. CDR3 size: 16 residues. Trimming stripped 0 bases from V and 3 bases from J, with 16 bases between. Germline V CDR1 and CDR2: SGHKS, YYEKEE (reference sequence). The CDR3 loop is CASSLAGFAVVYEQYF. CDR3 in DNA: TGTGCCAGCAGCTTGGCCGGTTTTGCGGTAGTCTACGAGCAGTACTTC.

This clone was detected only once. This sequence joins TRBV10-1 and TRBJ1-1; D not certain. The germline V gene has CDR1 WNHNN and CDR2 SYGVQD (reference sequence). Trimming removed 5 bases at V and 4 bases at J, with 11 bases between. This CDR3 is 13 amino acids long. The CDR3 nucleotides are TGCGCCAGCAGTAAAACAGAGATCACTGAAGCTTTCTTT. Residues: CASSKTEITEAFF.

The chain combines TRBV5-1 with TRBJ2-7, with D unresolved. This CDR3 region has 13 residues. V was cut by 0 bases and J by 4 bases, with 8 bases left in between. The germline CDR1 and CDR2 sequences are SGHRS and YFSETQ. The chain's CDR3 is CASSLDSLYEQYF. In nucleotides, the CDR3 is TGCGCCAGCAGCTTGGACAGTCTTTACGAGCAGTACTTC.

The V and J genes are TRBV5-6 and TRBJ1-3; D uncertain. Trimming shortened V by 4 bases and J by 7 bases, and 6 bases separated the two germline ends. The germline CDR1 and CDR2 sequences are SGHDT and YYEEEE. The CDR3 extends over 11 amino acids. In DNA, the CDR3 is TGTGCCAGCAGCCGGTGGAACACCATATATTTT. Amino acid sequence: CASSRWNTIYF.

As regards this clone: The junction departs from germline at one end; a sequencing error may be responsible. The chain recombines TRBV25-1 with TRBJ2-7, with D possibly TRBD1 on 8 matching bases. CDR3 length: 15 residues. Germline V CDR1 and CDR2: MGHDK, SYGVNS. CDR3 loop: CASSATGEGFYGQYF. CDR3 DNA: TGTGCCAGCAGTGCGACAGGGGAGGGGTTCTACGGGCAGTACTTC.

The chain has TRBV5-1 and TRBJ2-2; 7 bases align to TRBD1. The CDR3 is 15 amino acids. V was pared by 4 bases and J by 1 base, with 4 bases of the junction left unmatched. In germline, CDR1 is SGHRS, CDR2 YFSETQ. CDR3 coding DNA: TGCGCCAGCAGCCTAAGACAGGGGAACACCGGGGAGCTGTTTTTT. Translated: CASSLRQGNTGELFF.

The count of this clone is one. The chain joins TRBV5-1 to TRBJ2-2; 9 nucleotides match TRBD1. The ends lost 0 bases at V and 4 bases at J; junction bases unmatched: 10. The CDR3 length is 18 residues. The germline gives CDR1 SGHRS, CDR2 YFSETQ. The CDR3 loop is CASSLEPGTGYGTGELFF. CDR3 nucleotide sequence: TGCGCCAGCAGCTTGGAGCCTGGGACAGGGTACGGCACCGGGGAGCTGTTTTTT.

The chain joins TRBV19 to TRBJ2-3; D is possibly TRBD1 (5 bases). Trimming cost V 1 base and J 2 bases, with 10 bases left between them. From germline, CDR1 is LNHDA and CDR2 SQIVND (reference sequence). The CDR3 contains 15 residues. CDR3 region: CASSIGGALTDTQYF. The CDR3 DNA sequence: TGTGCCAGTAGTATAGGTGGGGCCCTCACAGATACGCAGTATTTT.